Here is one T cell receptor (beta chain) with its context. Its antigen is still unknown. This entry comes from a study of T cells after yellow fever vaccination. Study-wide results and limits: The booster response re-showed most primary clones: approximately 97% CD4, almost 90% CD8. A weaker secondary response peaked on day 5, the primary on day 15. Contaminating bulk clonotypes could be abundant in FACS-sorted repertoires.

CDR1 and CDR2 (germline): MGHRA, YSYEKL. The V gene lost 1 base and the J gene lost 1 base, with 10 bases spanning the gap. The CDR3 is made up of 15 amino acids. They built TCR cDNA with 5'RACE template switching, a step that put in a universal primer site and UMIs. MiXCR was run by TCRdb on the 5' RACE reads, yielding one entry per CDR3 protein. In the table there are approximately 170,000 distinct CDR3 sequences, approximately 11% of which are singletons. This sequence joins TRBV4-1 and TRBJ2-5; possible D gene TRBD1, 6 bases. Sequences were derived from CD8+ T cells sorted from PBMCs, sampled 15 days after the yellow fever booster vaccination. The receptor was derived from a man between 18 and 35 years old who received the YFV17D yellow fever vaccine. CDR3 residues: CASSQVDRIQETQYF. The CDR3 DNA reads as TGCGCCAGCAGCCAAGTAGACAGGATCCAAGAGACCCAGTACTTC.